The entry below gives a single T cell receptor beta chain sequence along with its context. The CDR3 consists of 17 residues. V was pared by 0 bases and J by 3 bases, with 19 bases between. In germline, CDR1 is SGHDT, CDR2 YYEEEE. The sample originates from a study of shared clonotypes between healthy human individuals. TCRdb's table, derived via immunoSEQ multiplex PCR, lists solely in-frame clones and lacks some. The data show about 680,000 clones, roughly 70% seen once. Specimen: memory CD4+ T cells sorted from blood. Subset of the sample: CD45RA-negative fraction. The receptor was isolated from a woman between 25 and 40 years old in good health. The chain combines TRBV5-6 with TRBJ2-7; D possibly corresponds to TRBD2 (5 bases). The DNA of the CDR3 is TGTGCCAGCAGCTTGGTAGCGACATTGGCCCTCGGCTACGAGCAGTACTTC. This sequence encodes CASSLVATLALGYEQYF.